This T cell receptor beta chain was sequenced in a study of CXCR3-negative and CXCR3-positive naive CD8 T cells. Notes on the study in general: Naive CXCR3-negative cells resembled naive CXCR3-positive cells in TRBV-TRBJ usage; memory cells differed. Naive cells with CXCR3 showed TRB CDR3s that were more hydrophobic than those in CXCR3-negative naive cells. Upon cryopreservation, CXCR3 expression partially decreased, and most assays used fresh PBMCs.

UMI-tagged TRB cDNA libraries were built via 5' RACE. From the 5' RACE reads, TCRdb lists one entry per CDR3 protein and no DNA. The sample has about 41,000 distinct CDR3 sequences; the top ten hold around 2%. Germline lookup yields CDR1 MDHEN and CDR2 SYDVKM. The CDR3 is 15 residues long. Turning to this clonotype: What it binds is unknown.

Naive cells were sorted as CD45RO-, CCR7+, CD27+ and CD95-. The sequence derives from a human donor in good health. Some clones in this sample may be carry-over from other donors' samples. Sequencing was performed on naive CXCR3- CD8+ T cells from blood. Specified subset: CD45RO-CCR7+CD27+CD95- naive CD8+ T cells lacking CXCR3 (TNR3-). The V and J genes are TRBV28 and TRBJ2-7; TCRdb indicates TRBD1, and absent DNA this call remains unverified. The CDR3 spells CASRAGTRLTYEQYF.